The present T cell receptor (beta chain) was sequenced within a study of early T cells in non-severe SARS-CoV-2 infection. Across the study: Sequencing targeted bulk RNA from unsorted whole blood, leaving chains unpaired.

Study-wide points: Matches to VDJdb favored anti-spike CD8 responses and missed private and CD4 specificities.

The CDR3 runs 17 residues. V lost 5 bases, J lost 3 bases, and 7 bases stayed unmatched. Germline CDR1 SGHAT, CDR2 FQNNGV. Researchers attached unique molecular identifiers to individual cDNA molecules. TCRdb itself ran the 5' RACE reads through MiXCR, one entry per CDR3 protein. The table shows about 80,000 distinct CDR3 sequences, with about 12% occurring only once. This clonotype occurred many times. Its antigen is unidentified. The sample was whole blood. The source is an adult who was a healthcare worker with PCR-confirmed SARS-CoV-2 infection or an uninfected control (not recorded which). The rearrangement joins TRBV11-2 to TRBJ2-2, with 12 bases aligning to TRBD2. The CDR3 region is CASSPRLAGEDTGELFF. In DNA, the CDR3 is TGTGCCAGCAGCCCTCGACTAGCGGGAGAGGACACCGGGGAGCTGTTTTTT.